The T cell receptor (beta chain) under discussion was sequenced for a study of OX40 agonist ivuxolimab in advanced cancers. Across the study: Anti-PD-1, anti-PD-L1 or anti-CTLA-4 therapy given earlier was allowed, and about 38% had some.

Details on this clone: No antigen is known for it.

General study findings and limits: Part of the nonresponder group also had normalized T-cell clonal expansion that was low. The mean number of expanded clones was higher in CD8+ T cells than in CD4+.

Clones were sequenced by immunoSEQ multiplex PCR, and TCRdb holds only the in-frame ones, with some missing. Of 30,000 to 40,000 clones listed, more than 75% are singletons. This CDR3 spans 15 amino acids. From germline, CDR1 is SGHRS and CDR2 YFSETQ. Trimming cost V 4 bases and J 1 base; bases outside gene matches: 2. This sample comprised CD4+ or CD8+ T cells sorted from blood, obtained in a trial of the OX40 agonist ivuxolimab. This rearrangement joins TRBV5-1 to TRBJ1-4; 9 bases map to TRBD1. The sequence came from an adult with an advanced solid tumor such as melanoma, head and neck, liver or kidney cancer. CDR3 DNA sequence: TGCGCCAGCAGCGAGGACAGGGGAACTAATGAAAAACTGTTTTTT. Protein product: CASSEDRGTNEKLFF. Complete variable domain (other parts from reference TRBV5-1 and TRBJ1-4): KAGVTQTPRYLIKTRGQQVTLSCSPISGHRSVSWYQQTPGQGLQFLFEYFSETQRNKGNFPGRFSGRQFSNSRSEMNVSTLELGDSALYLCASSEDRGTNEKLFFGSGTQLSVL.